Listed below are T cell receptor beta chains from one sample, sequenced in a study of post-analysis software for immune sequencing data. TCRdb passed the PCR reads through MiXCR, listing each CDR3 protein once. Here the sample spans 450,000 to 700,000 distinct CDR3 sequences, about 40% being singletons. What was sequenced was blood. The receptors were gathered from a girl under 18 with multiple sclerosis. Both conserved end residues are part of each CDR3. Fields, in order: D gene, V gene, clone size, J gene, CDR3 DNA, CDR3 protein. D genes are given only for firm matches. The size field is filled for only some rows; it gives once, few, many or a size class.

D: TRBD1
V: TRBV10-3
size: .
J: TRBJ1-1
DNA: TGTGCCATCAGTCCGACAGGGATGAACACTGAAGCTTTCTTT
CDR3: CAISPTGMNTEAFF

D: TRBD2
V: TRBV5-1
size: .
J: TRBJ2-5
DNA: TGCGCCAGCAAGTCGGGGCTAGCGGGAGAAGAGACCCAGTACTTC
CDR3: CASKSGLAGEETQYF

D: .
V: TRBV20-1
size: .
J: TRBJ1-5
DNA: TGCAGTGCTAGAGCGGGAGAATTTGGAAGCAATCAGCCCCAGCATTTT
CDR3: CSARAGEFGSNQPQHF

D: TRBD2
V: TRBV20-1
size: .
J: TRBJ2-3
DNA: TGCAGTGCCCAAGGCCTTCTAGCGGCTAGCACAGATACGCAGTATTTT
CDR3: CSAQGLLAASTDTQYF

D: .
V: TRBV19
size: .
J: TRBJ2-1
DNA: TGTGCCAGTAGTGTTGACCCGAGCTCCTACAATGAGCAGTTCTTC
CDR3: CASSVDPSSYNEQFF

D: .
V: TRBV2
size: few
J: TRBJ1-5
DNA: TGTGCCAGCCATACAGGGAGCAATCAGCCCCAGCATTTT
CDR3: CASHTGSNQPQHF

D: TRBD1
V: TRBV6-6
size: .
J: TRBJ2-7
DNA: TGTGCCAGCAGTGTACAGGGGAGCTCCTACGAGCAGTACTTC
CDR3: CASSVQGSSYEQYF

D: .
V: TRBV20-1
size: .
J: TRBJ2-1
DNA: TGCAGTGCTAATCTGAGAGCGGTTAGCTCCTACAATGAGCAGTTCTTC
CDR3: CSANLRAVSSYNEQFF

D: .
V: TRBV7-9
size: many
J: TRBJ2-3
DNA: .
CDR3: CASSLEVAGGTPYF

D: .
V: TRBV6-5
size: .
J: TRBJ2-3
DNA: TGTGCCAGCAGAGAGGGCACAGATACGCAGTATTTT
CDR3: CASREGTDTQYF

D: .
V: TRBV7-2
size: many
J: TRBJ1-2
DNA: TGTGCCAGCAGCCCCTCCGTGGGCTACACCTTC
CDR3: CASSPSVGYTF

D: TRBD1
V: TRBV12-3/TRBV12-4
size: few
J: TRBJ1-1
DNA: TGTGCCAGCAGTCCCGACAGGGGGTCCACTGAAGCTTTCTTT
CDR3: CASSPDRGSTEAFF

D: .
V: TRBV20-1
size: .
J: TRBJ2-7
DNA: TGCAGTGCTAGAGAGGTGGGCAACTACGAGCAGTACTTC
CDR3: CSAREVGNYEQYF

D: .
V: TRBV19
size: few
J: TRBJ2-1
DNA: TGTGCCAGTAGTATAGCCCGGGGCGGGTACAATGAGCAGTTCTTC
CDR3: CASSIARGGYNEQFF

D: .
V: TRBV5-1
size: .
J: TRBJ2-1
DNA: TGCGCCAGCAGCTTGGACTGGGAGCAGTTCTTC
CDR3: CASSLDWEQFF

D: .
V: TRBV5-1
size: few
J: TRBJ2-5
DNA: TGCGCCAGCAGCTTGGGCAGGGGGGACGATTTGGAGACCCAGTACTTC
CDR3: CASSLGRGDDLETQYF

D: TRBD1
V: TRBV2
size: .
J: TRBJ2-5
DNA: TGTGCCAGCAGCGGCCACAGGGGGCAAGAGACCCAGTACTTC
CDR3: CASSGHRGQETQYF

D: .
V: TRBV20-1
size: many
J: TRBJ2-7
DNA: TGCAGTGCTAGATCCCCCGAGGGCAGGAGCTCCTACGAGCAGTACTTC
CDR3: CSARSPEGRSSYEQYF

D: .
V: TRBV12-3/TRBV12-4
size: .
J: TRBJ2-7
DNA: TGTGCCAGCAGACCCGGACGTTTGGGCTACGAGCAGTACTTC
CDR3: CASRPGRLGYEQYF

D: TRBD2
V: TRBV10-3
size: few
J: TRBJ2-1
DNA: TGTGCCATAAGGAACGCCGGGAGCGGGGGATACAATGAGCAGTTCTTC
CDR3: CAIRNAGSGGYNEQFF

D: TRBD2
V: TRBV12-3/TRBV12-4
size: .
J: TRBJ2-1
DNA: TGTGCCAGCAGTTTCGTAGCGGGAGGGCCCAATGAGCAGTTCTTC
CDR3: CASSFVAGGPNEQFF

D: TRBD2
V: TRBV12-3/TRBV12-4
size: .
J: TRBJ2-5
DNA: TGTGCCAGCTCACTATCTAGCGGGGCTCGAGAGACCCAGTACTTC
CDR3: CASSLSSGARETQYF

D: TRBD1
V: TRBV29-1
size: few
J: TRBJ2-7
DNA: TGCAGCGTCTTCCTACAGGGGCCGACCTACGAGCAGTACTTC
CDR3: CSVFLQGPTYEQYF

D: .
V: TRBV12-3/TRBV12-4
size: .
J: TRBJ1-1
DNA: TGTGCCTGCAGTGCTCTAACAGGTGAAGCTTTCTTT
CDR3: CACSALTGEAFF

D: .
V: TRBV20-1
size: few
J: TRBJ2-3
DNA: TGCAGTGCTAGAGATCAGACCCCCGGGTGGGATACGCAGTATTTT
CDR3: CSARDQTPGWDTQYF